The 9 T cell receptor beta chains below all came from one sample that was sequenced in a study of T-cell memory formation after mild COVID-19. TCRdb re-analysed the 5' RACE reads in MiXCR, keeping a single row per CDR3 protein. The sample gives roughly 600,000 distinct CDR3 sequences, about a sixth of which show up once; about 11% is in the top ten. The sequenced sample consisted of PBMCs or a T cell subset sorted from them (not recorded which). Source of these receptors: an adult woman who had mild COVID-19 (a few samples of this study predate the infection). Cell type and time point are not known.

The V call is TRBV5-5, the J call TRBJ2-7, with 13 positions matching TRBD2. This CDR3 spans 18 amino acids. Unmatched junction bases numbered 12, after V lost 1 base and J lost 5 bases. The germline gives CDR1 SGHKS, CDR2 YYEKEE (reference sequence). CDR3 region: CASSLLGWTSGGADEQYF. DNA of the CDR3: TGTGCCAGCAGCTTGCTGGGGTGGACTAGCGGGGGTGCGGACGAGCAGTACTTC. The full variable domain, in which reference TRBV5-5 and TRBJ2-7 provide the parts outside the CDR3, is DAGVTQSPTHLIKTRGQQVTLRCSPISGHKSVSWYQQVLGQGPQFIFQYYEKEERGRGNFPDRFSARQFPNYSSELNVNALLLGDSALYLCASSLLGWTSGGADEQYFGPGTRLTVT.

The V call is TRBV5-1, the J call TRBJ1-2, with D unresolved. This CDR3 contains 14 residues. V was cut by 0 bases and J by 4 bases, with 10 bases left in between. Germline CDR1 and CDR2: SGHRS and YFSETQ. CDR3 amino acids: CASSLASNSYGYTF. CDR3 sequence (DNA): TGCGCCAGCAGCTTGGCGTCCAACAGCTATGGCTACACCTTC.

This clonotype appeared a few times. The chain employs TRBV7-9 and TRBJ2-3; unclear D gene. Looked up from germline, CDR1 is SEHNR and CDR2 is FQNEAQ (reference sequence). The V and J ends lost 2 bases and 5 bases respectively, with 8 bases between them. The CDR3 is 13 amino acids. The chain's CDR3 is CASSLITRDTQYF. Written as DNA, the CDR3 is TGTGCCAGCAGCTTAATAACCCGAGATACGCAGTATTTT.

The chain links TRBV9 to TRBJ2-2, with D hard to call. V was cut by 6 bases and J by 0 bases, with 3 bases left in between. Germline V gene lookup returns CDR1 SGDLS and CDR2 YYNGEE. CDR3 length: 12 residues. CDR3 coding DNA: TGTGCCAGCAACGCGAACACCGGGGAGCTGTTTTTT. Translated, it gives CASNANTGELFF.

The V call is TRBV7-6, the J call TRBJ2-3; 10 bases fit TRBD2. Germline V gives CDR1 SGHVS, CDR2 FNYEAQ. The CDR3 sequence is 15 residues long. Trimming took 6 bases from V and 4 from J; bases not matched to a gene: 7. This CDR3 is CASRPPSGRADTQYF. The DNA of the CDR3 is TGTGCCAGCAGACCGCCAAGCGGGAGGGCAGATACGCAGTATTTT.

In this sample, this clonotype turned up a few times. V is TRBV4-1 and J is TRBJ2-7; TRBD2 aligns across 8 bases. CDR3 length equals 14 residues. The ends lost 6 bases at V and 2 bases at J; junction bases unmatched: 6. Germline assignment: CDR1 MGHRA and CDR2 YSYEKL. The CDR3 sequence is CASSKAGVPYEQYF. In DNA, the CDR3 is TGCGCCAGCAGTAAAGCGGGAGTCCCCTACGAGCAGTACTTC.

The genes are TRBV19 and TRBJ2-2; D gene ambiguous. The CDR3 contains 12 residues. Per germline, CDR1 LNHDA and CDR2 SQIVND (reference sequence). The V end lost 8 bases, the J end lost 5 bases, and 9 bases lay between the germline ends. The CDR3 sequence: CASAQGTGELFF. The CDR3 DNA sequence: TGTGCCAGTGCTCAAGGAACCGGGGAGCTGTTTTTT.

Only a few counts were recorded for this clonotype. The chain has TRBV5-6 and TRBJ2-2; 8 bases agree with TRBD2. V dropped 3 bases and J dropped 8; count of bases not matched to a gene: 12. The CDR3 runs 16 residues. CDR1 SGHDT and CDR2 YYEEEE come from the germline V gene. CDR3 region: CASSSTSGGLTGELFF. For the CDR3, the DNA is TGTGCCAGCAGCTCTACTAGCGGTGGTTTAACTGGGGAGCTGTTTTTT. Full variable domain (outside the CDR3, taken from reference TRBV5-6 and TRBJ2-2): DAGVTQSPTHLIKTRGQQVTLRCSPKSGHDTVSWYQQALGQGPQFIFQYYEEEERQRGNFPDRFSGHQFPNYSSELNVNALLLGDSALYLCASSSTSGGLTGELFFGEGSRLTVL.

This clonotype turned up a few times. V gene TRBV6-1 combines with J gene TRBJ1-3, with 9 nucleotides matching TRBD1. The V segment lost 6 bases and the J segment 0 bases; nucleotides outside the gene matches: 3. Germline-derived CDR1 and CDR2 are MNHNS and SASEGT. The CDR3 is made up of 15 amino acids. CDR3 residues: CASRGQGRSGNTIYF. The CDR3 nucleotides read TGTGCCAGCAGGGGACAGGGACGCTCTGGAAACACCATATATTTT.